Listed below are T cell receptor beta chains from one sample, sequenced in a study of shared clonotypes between healthy human individuals. Using immunoSEQ multiplex PCR, the repertoire was profiled, and TCRdb retains in-frame clones only, with some absent. The data hold roughly 450,000 clones, with approximately 85% observed a single time. Sequencing was carried out using PBMCs. The receptors here all came from a woman in her 40s in good health. Some clones in this sample may be carry-over from other donors' samples. CDR3s include the opening cysteine and the closing phenylalanine or tryptophan. Each record gives: V gene, CDR3 length, clone size, D gene, J gene, CDR3 protein, CDR3 DNA. The D gene is left open where the match is weak. Clone size is given for some rows only: seen once, a few or many times, or a class if the clone is expanded.

TRBV27	14	NA	NA	TRBJ2-7	CASSSSGSSYEQYF	TGTGCCAGCAGTTCGAGCGGGTCCTCCTACGAGCAGTACTTC
TRBV11-3	16	NA	TRBD1	TRBJ2-5	CASSRTTRGRGETQYF	TGTGCCAGCAGCCGTACCACCAGGGGGCGAGGAGAGACCCAGTACTTC
TRBV28	14	NA	TRBD2	TRBJ2-2	CAISRGVNTGELFF	TGTGCCATCTCACGGGGGGTGAACACCGGGGAGCTGTTTTTT
TRBV7-6	16	NA	TRBD2	TRBJ2-3	CASSLDVAGGLDTQYF	TGTGCCAGCAGCTTAGACGTAGCGGGAGGGCTAGATACGCAGTATTTT
TRBV4-3	17	NA	TRBD2	TRBJ2-7	CASSQAIRVAGVGEQYF	TGCGCCAGCAGCCAAGCGATCCGGGTAGCGGGAGTGGGCGAGCAGTACTTC
TRBV11-2	15	NA	NA	TRBJ2-7	CASSLAGTTWDEQYF	TGTGCCAGCAGCCTAGCCGGGACAACTTGGGACGAGCAGTACTTC
TRBV5-1	12	NA	NA	TRBJ2-7	CASLRSSYEQYF	TGCGCCAGCCTTAGAAGCTCCTACGAGCAGTACTTC
TRBV20-1	10	NA	NA	TRBJ2-7	CSARAREQYF	TGCAGTGCTAGGGCTCGGGAGCAGTACTTC
TRBV30	14	NA	NA	TRBJ2-1	CAWSGWGSGNEQFF	TGTGCCTGGAGCGGGTGGGGATCGGGGAATGAGCAGTTCTTC
TRBV27	13	many	NA	TRBJ1-2	CASRGVSPGGYTF	TGTGCCAGCAGGGGGGTGAGCCCAGGTGGCTACACCTTC
TRBV5-1	13	NA	NA	TRBJ2-2	CASSFDVAGELFF	TGCGCCAGCAGCTTTGACGTGGCCGGGGAGCTGTTTTTT
TRBV7-2	15	NA	NA	TRBJ2-7	CASSLGGKGTYEQYF	TGTGCCAGCAGCTTAGGGGGAAAGGGAACCTACGAGCAGTACTTC
TRBV6-4	13	NA	NA	TRBJ1-2	CASSENSRSGYTF	TGTGCCAGCAGTGAGAACAGCCGTTCTGGCTACACCTTC
TRBV4-1	19	few	NA	TRBJ1-4	CASSQVSSGPPSLREKLFF	TGCGCCAGCAGCCAAGTGTCGTCGGGACCTCCGAGCCTCAGGGAAAAACTGTTTTTT
TRBV15	12	NA	NA	TRBJ2-3	CATSGLTDTQYF	TGTGCCACCAGCGGCCTCACAGATACGCAGTATTTT
TRBV7-9	14	NA	NA	TRBJ2-3	CASSLSLGEDTQYF	TGTGCCAGCAGCTTAAGTCTAGGGGAAGATACGCAGTATTTT
TRBV14	19	NA	TRBD2	TRBJ2-6	CASSHGGGNFLSGANVLTF	TGTGCCAGCAGCCATGGGGGAGGGAATTTCCTCTCTGGGGCCAACGTCCTGACTTTC
TRBV4-3	14	NA	NA	TRBJ1-2	CASSQDRQIYGYTF	TGCGCCAGCAGCCAAGATCGCCAGATTTATGGCTACACCTTC
TRBV9	16	once	NA	TRBJ2-3	CASSPRGRAPTDTQYF	TGTGCCAGCAGCCCCCGGGGAAGGGCTCCCACAGATACGCAGTATTTT
TRBV19	16	NA	NA	TRBJ2-1	CASSIKGLAAYNEQFF	TGTGCCAGTAGTATAAAGGGGCTAGCAGCCTACAATGAGCAGTTCTTC
TRBV2	18	NA	TRBD2	TRBJ2-7	CASSVRPPGEGYAYEQYF	TGTGCCAGCAGTGTAAGGCCCCCCGGGGAGGGGTATGCCTACGAGCAGTACTTC
TRBV30	15	NA	TRBD2	TRBJ2-5	CAWSVGGRDQETQYF	TGTGCCTGGAGTGTAGGCGGGAGGGACCAAGAGACCCAGTACTTC
TRBV27	17	NA	TRBD2	TRBJ2-1	CASSLLGLAGSYNEQFF	TGTGCCAGCAGTTTATTGGGGCTAGCGGGGTCTTACAATGAGCAGTTCTTC
TRBV5-1	14	NA	NA	TRBJ2-1	CASSWGRAPNEQFF	TGCGCCAGCAGCTGGGGCAGGGCCCCGAATGAGCAGTTCTTC
TRBV15	18	NA	TRBD2	TRBJ2-1	CATSRDLGLAGGHYEQFF	TGTGCCACCAGCAGAGATTTGGGACTAGCGGGAGGGCACTATGAGCAGTTCTTC
TRBV6-4	15	few	NA	TRBJ2-3	CASSGGGKDTDTQYF	TGTGCCAGCAGTGGTGGTGGCAAAGATACAGATACGCAGTATTTT
TRBV14	14	NA	NA	TRBJ2-1	CASSPLTRAMRQFF	TGTGCCAGCAGCCCCCTCACACGCGCAATGAGGCAGTTCTTC
TRBV6-1	14	NA	NA	TRBJ2-2	CASSRHPNTGELFF	TGTGCCAGCAGTCGACACCCGAACACCGGGGAGCTGTTTTTT
TRBV7-9	14	NA	NA	TRBJ1-4	CASSLADRNEKLFF	TGTGCCAGCAGCTTAGCAGACAGAAATGAAAAACTGTTTTTT
TRBV5-1	14	NA	TRBD1	TRBJ1-2	CASTGTGGDYGYTF	TGCGCCAGCACGGGGACAGGGGGTGACTATGGCTACACCTTC
TRBV6-1	17	NA	TRBD2	TRBJ2-5	CASSEGALAGVRETQYF	TGTGCCAGCAGTGAAGGGGCACTAGCGGGAGTTCGAGAGACCCAGTACTTC
TRBV7-3	14	NA	TRBD2	TRBJ2-2	CATAGLDGTGELFF	TGTGCCACCGCGGGACTAGATGGGACCGGGGAGCTGTTTTTT
TRBV10-1	16	NA	NA	TRBJ1-5	CASSESARRINQPQHF	TGCGCCAGCAGTGAGTCTGCACGGCGAATCAATCAGCCCCAGCATTTT
TRBV5-1	16	NA	TRBD2	TRBJ2-1	CASSSGWGLAGATQFF	TGCGCCAGCAGCTCCGGATGGGGACTAGCGGGAGCAACACAGTTCTTC
TRBV25-1	14	NA	NA	TRBJ1-2	CASSEYTGNYGYTF	TGTGCCAGCAGTGAATATACGGGAAACTATGGCTACACCTTC
TRBV6-4	15	NA	NA	TRBJ2-1	CASSKYPSSYNEQFF	TGTGCCAGCAGTAAATACCCAAGCTCCTACAATGAGCAGTTCTTC
TRBV29-1	17	NA	TRBD2	TRBJ2-1	CSVEEGEAGEVYNEQFF	TGCAGCGTTGAAGAAGGGGAAGCGGGGGAAGTTTACAATGAGCAGTTCTTC
TRBV7-6	18	NA	TRBD2	TRBJ2-1	CASSPRPSSGSFAYEQFF	TGTGCCAGCAGCCCACGCCCGAGTAGCGGGAGTTTTGCGTATGAGCAGTTCTTC
TRBV9	12	NA	TRBD2	TRBJ2-7	CASSPGGSEQYF	TGTGCCAGCAGCCCCGGGGGGAGCGAGCAGTACTTC
TRBV11-2	13	NA	NA	TRBJ2-1	CASSLTLYNEQFF	TGTGCCAGCAGCTTAACTCTTTACAATGAGCAGTTCTTC
TRBV5-4	16	NA	TRBD1	TRBJ2-1	CASSPTPGQGYNEQFF	TGTGCCAGCAGCCCAACCCCGGGACAGGGCTACAATGAGCAGTTCTTC
TRBV28	16	NA	NA	TRBJ2-3	CASSPAPGRGKDTQYF	TGTGCCAGCAGTCCGGCGCCGGGACGAGGGAAAGATACGCAGTATTTT
TRBV10-3	14	NA	NA	TRBJ1-5	CAISRGLGDQPQHF	TGTGCCATCAGTAGGGGGTTGGGTGATCAGCCCCAGCATTTT
TRBV15	15	NA	NA	TRBJ1-5	CATSRETLPQEAQHF	TGTGCCACCAGCAGGGAGACACTACCCCAGGAGGCCCAGCATTTT
TRBV2	15	few	NA	TRBJ1-5	CASNPPGAGIQPQHF	TGTGCCAGCAACCCTCCAGGGGCAGGGATCCAGCCCCAGCATTTT
TRBV5-8	11	NA	TRBD1	TRBJ2-1	CASSSRDRQFF	TGTGCCAGCAGCTCTAGGGACAGACAGTTCTTC
TRBV28	18	NA	TRBD1	TRBJ1-2	CASSFLPGGQGRNYGYTF	TGTGCCAGCAGTTTCCTCCCGGGCGGACAGGGGAGGAACTATGGCTACACCTTC
TRBV4-2	16	NA	TRBD1	TRBJ1-4	CASSQERQGTGEKLFF	TGTGCCAGCAGCCAAGAAAGGCAGGGGACAGGTGAAAAACTGTTTTTT